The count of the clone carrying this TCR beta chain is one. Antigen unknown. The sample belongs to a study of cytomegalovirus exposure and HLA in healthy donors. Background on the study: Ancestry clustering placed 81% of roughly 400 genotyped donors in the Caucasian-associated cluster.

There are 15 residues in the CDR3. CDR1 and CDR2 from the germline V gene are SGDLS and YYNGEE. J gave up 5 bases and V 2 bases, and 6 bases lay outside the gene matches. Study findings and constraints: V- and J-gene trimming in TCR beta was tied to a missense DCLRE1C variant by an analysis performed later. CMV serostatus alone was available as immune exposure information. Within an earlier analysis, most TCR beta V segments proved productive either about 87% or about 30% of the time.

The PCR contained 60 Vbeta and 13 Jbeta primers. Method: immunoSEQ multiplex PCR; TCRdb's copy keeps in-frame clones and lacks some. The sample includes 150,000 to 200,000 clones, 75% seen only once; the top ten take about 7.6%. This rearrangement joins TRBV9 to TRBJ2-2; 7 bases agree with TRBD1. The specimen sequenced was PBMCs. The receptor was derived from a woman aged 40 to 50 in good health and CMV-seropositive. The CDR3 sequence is CASSVGTVGTGELFF. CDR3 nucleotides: TGTGCCAGCAGCGTCGGGACAGTAGGGACCGGGGAGCTGTTTTTT. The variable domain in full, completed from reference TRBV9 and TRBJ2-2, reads DSGVTQTPKHLITATGQRVTLRCSPRSGDLSVYWYQQSLDQGLQFLIQYYNGEERAKGNILERFSAQQFPDLHSELNLSSLELGDSALYFCASSVGTVGTGELFFGEGSRLTVL.